The 12 T cell receptor beta chains in this list originate from one sample, sequenced in a study of T cell changes during pregnancy in multiple sclerosis. Libraries were prepared by immunoSEQ multiplex PCR; TCRdb keeps only in-frame clonotypes and omits some of them. The sample holds around 30,000 clones; 90% to 95% are singletons and the top ten take 4.5% to 6.5%. The sample consisted of CD8+ T cells from peripheral blood mononuclear cells, taken before pregnancy. These receptors were taken from a female donor with multiple sclerosis, enrolled in a pregnancy study.

CDR3 amino acids: CASSLDKPTSAHNEQFF. CDR3 DNA sequence: TGTGCCAGCAGCTTAGATAAACCGACTAGCGCTCACAATGAGCAGTTCTTC. This chain connects TRBV11-3 to TRBJ2-1; 8 bases line up with TRBD2. V shed 0 bases and J 5 bases; nucleotides not matched to a gene: 9. CDR3 length equals 17 residues. CDR1 and CDR2 (germline): SGHNT, YENEEA. The variable domain in full, with the rest retrieved from reference TRBV11-3 and TRBJ2-1, is EAGVVQSPRYKIIEKKQPVAFWCNPISGHNTLYWYLQNLGQGPELLIRYENEEAVDDSQLPKDRFSAERLKGVDSTLKIQPAELGDSAVYLCASSLDKPTSAHNEQFFGPGTRLTVL.

The chain carries TRBV14 and TRBJ1-1, with 7 bases lining up with TRBD1. Germline CDR1 and CDR2: SGHDN and FVKESK. The CDR3 length is 19 residues. The trim removed 3 bases at V and 0 bases at J, leaving 16 bases unmatched. The CDR3 here is CASSQSPRQGIPMNTEAFF. The CDR3 coding sequence is TGTGCCAGCAGCCAGTCCCCTAGACAGGGTATCCCCATGAACACTGAAGCTTTCTTT.

This clone was seen a single time. The V call is TRBV6-5, the J call TRBJ1-3; 7 positions agree with TRBD1. The CDR3 consists of 15 residues. Trimming cost V 0 bases and J 8 bases; bases outside gene matches: 7. CDR1 and CDR2 from the germline V gene are MNHEY and SVGAGI. The CDR3 sequence is CASSYSVTGRDTIYF. The DNA of the CDR3 is TGTGCCAGCAGTTACTCAGTGACAGGGCGAGACACCATATATTTT.

The gene calls are TRBV7-9 and TRBJ2-3; possible D gene TRBD1, 6 bases. Germline V gene lookup returns CDR1 SEHNR and CDR2 FQNEAQ (reference sequence). The V gene lost 4 bases and the J gene lost 6 bases, with 17 bases spanning the gap. The CDR3 loop spans 15 amino acids. In DNA, the CDR3 is TGTGCCAGCAGCTCGCACAGGGTAGGAAGGGATACGCAGTATTTT. It codes for CASSSHRVGRDTQYF.

The chain uses TRBV19 and TRBJ2-6; D perhaps matches TRBD2 (6 bases). Per the germline V gene, CDR1 is LNHDA and CDR2 is SQIVND (reference sequence). V was trimmed by 5 bases and J by 4 bases, leaving 15 bases between them. The CDR3 covers 16 residues. The CDR3 DNA reads as TGTGCCAGTAGTTGGGAGGAGATAACCGGGGCCAACGTCCTGACTTTC. Translation gives CASSWEEITGANVLTF.

The V call is TRBV7-7, the J call TRBJ2-3, with 7 bases aligning to TRBD1. CDR1 SSHAT and CDR2 FNYEAQ come from the germline V gene (reference sequence). The CDR3 runs to 15 residues. After removal of 5 bases from V and 0 bases from J, the junction contained 5 bases not matched to a gene. CDR3 in amino acids: CASSAGTASTDTQYF. The CDR3 DNA reads as TGTGCCAGCAGCGCCGGGACAGCTAGCACAGATACGCAGTATTTT.

With regard to this clone: Its ends do not fully match the called genes, so a read error is possible. This chain connects TRBV5-1 to TRBJ2-7; maybe TRBD2 (6 bases). CDR3 length: 15 amino acids. CDR1 is SGHRS, CDR2 YFSETQ, per germline. The CDR3 protein is CASSRPIGGSSEQYF. The CDR3 region has the DNA TGCGCCAGCAGCCGCCCGATTGGAGGGTCCTCCGAGCAGTACTTC.

The gene calls are TRBV4-1 and TRBJ2-3; no clear D gene. The CDR3 runs 13 residues. The V gene lost 1 base and the J gene lost 6 bases, with 8 bases spanning the gap. In germline, CDR1 is MGHRA, CDR2 YSYEKL. The CDR3 spells CASSQVGEDTQYF. The DNA for the CDR3 is TGCGCCAGCAGCCAAGTGGGCGAGGATACGCAGTATTTT.

This chain connects TRBV12-5 to TRBJ1-2, with D hard to call. V lost 5 bases and J 7 bases, leaving 11 bases between the germline ends. From germline, CDR1 is LGHNT and CDR2 FRNRAP. CDR3 length: 12 residues. CDR3 in amino acids: CASGPTTRGYTF. The CDR3 bases are TGTGCTAGTGGTCCTACCACGCGTGGCTACACCTTC.

This chain connects TRBV6-6 to TRBJ2-3; 7 bases line up with TRBD2. In germline, CDR1 is MNHNY, CDR2 SVGAGI (reference sequence). Trimming at V came to 6 bases and at J to 4 bases, leaving 7 bases not matched to a gene. The CDR3 contains 14 residues. Here the CDR3 reads CASSGRKKADTQYF. The CDR3 bases are TGTGCCAGCAGCGGGAGGAAGAAAGCAGATACGCAGTATTTT.

The rearrangement joins TRBV5-4 to TRBJ2-7; D might be TRBD2 (6 bases). This CDR3 contains 13 residues. The V gene lost 1 base and the J gene lost 7 bases, with 12 bases spanning the gap. Germline V CDR1 and CDR2: SGHNT, YYREEE (reference sequence). As DNA, the CDR3 is TGTGCCAGCAGCTTGTGGGGGACTCGAGAGCAGTACTTC. Translated: CASSLWGTREQYF.

This chain connects TRBV27 to TRBJ2-5; 8 bases fit TRBD1. The CDR3 loop spans 15 amino acids. Germline lookup yields CDR1 MNHEY and CDR2 SMNVEV (reference sequence). Trimming cost V 2 bases and J 5 bases; bases outside gene matches: 7. CDR3 DNA sequence: TGTGCCAGCAGTTTAAGGGACAGGAGAGGCGAGACCCAGTACTTC. Its protein product is CASSLRDRRGETQYF.